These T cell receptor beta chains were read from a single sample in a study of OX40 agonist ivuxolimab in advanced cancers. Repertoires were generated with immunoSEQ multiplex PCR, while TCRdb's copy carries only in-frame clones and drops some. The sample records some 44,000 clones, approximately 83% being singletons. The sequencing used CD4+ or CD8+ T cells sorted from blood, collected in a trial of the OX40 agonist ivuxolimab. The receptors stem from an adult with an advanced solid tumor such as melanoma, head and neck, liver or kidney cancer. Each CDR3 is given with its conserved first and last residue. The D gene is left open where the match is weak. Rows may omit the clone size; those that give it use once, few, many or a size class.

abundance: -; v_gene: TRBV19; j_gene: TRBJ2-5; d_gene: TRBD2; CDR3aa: CASSPTRRGGGEETQYF; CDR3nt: TGTGCCAGTAGTCCCACCCGGCGAGGCGGGGGGGAGGAGACCCAGTACTTC
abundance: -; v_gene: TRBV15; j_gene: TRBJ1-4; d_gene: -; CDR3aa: CATSRDLGAGEKLFF; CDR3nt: TGTGCCACCAGCAGAGATCTGGGGGCGGGGGAAAAACTGTTTTTT
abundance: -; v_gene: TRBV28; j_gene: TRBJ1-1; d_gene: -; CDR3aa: CASSLMNTEAFF; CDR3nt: TGTGCCAGCAGTCTAATGAACACTGAAGCTTTCTTT
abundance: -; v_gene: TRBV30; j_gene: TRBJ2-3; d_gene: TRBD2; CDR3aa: CAGTLAGGSDTQYF; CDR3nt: TGTGCCGGTACCCTAGCGGGGGGGTCAGATACGCAGTATTTT
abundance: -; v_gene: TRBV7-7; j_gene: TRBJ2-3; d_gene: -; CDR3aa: CASSLAPGSGDTQYF; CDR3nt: TGTGCCAGCAGCTTAGCACCGGGCTCAGGGGATACGCAGTATTTT
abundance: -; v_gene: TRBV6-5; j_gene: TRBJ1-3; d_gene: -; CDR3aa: CASSTYFDSGNTIYF; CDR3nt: TGTGCCAGCAGTACATATTTCGACTCTGGAAACACCATATATTTT
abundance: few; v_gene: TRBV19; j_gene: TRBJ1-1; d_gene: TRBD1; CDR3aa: CASSIEGQLNTEAFF; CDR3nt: TGTGCCAGTAGTATAGAGGGACAGTTGAACACTGAAGCTTTCTTT
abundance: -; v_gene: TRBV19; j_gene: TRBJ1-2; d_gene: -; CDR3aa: CARTLAGRGIYGYTF; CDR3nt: TGTGCCAGAACCCTGGCCGGCAGGGGAATCTATGGCTACACCTTC
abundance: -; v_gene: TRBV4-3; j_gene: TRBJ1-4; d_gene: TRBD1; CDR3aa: CASSLEPGQGGEKLFF; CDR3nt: TGCGCCAGCAGCCTAGAACCGGGACAGGGTGGAGAAAAACTGTTTTTT
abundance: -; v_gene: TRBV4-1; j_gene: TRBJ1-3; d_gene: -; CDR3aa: CASSQEGDSGNTIYF; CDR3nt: TGCGCCAGCAGCCAAGAAGGGGACTCTGGAAACACCATATATTTT
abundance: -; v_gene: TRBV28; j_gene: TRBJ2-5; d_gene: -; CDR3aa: CASRGGSQETQYF; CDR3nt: TGTGCCAGCAGGGGCGGATCCCAAGAGACCCAGTACTTC
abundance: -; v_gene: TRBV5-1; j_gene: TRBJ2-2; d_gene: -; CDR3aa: CASSSPTRASTGELFF; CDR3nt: TGCGCCAGCAGCTCACCTACAAGGGCCTCTACAGGGGAGCTGTTTTTT
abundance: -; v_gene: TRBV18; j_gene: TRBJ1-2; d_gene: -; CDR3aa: CASSPNDLDVDYGYTF; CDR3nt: TGTGCCAGCTCACCAAATGATTTGGACGTTGACTATGGCTACACCTTC
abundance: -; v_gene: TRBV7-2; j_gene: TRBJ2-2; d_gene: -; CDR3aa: CASSLLGARNTGELFF; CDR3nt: TGTGCCAGCAGCTTACTTGGGGCGAGGAACACCGGGGAGCTGTTTTTT
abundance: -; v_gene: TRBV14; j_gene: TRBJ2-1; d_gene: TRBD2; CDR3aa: CASSQGLSGRNNEQFF; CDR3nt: TGTGCCAGCAGCCAAGGTCTTAGCGGGAGGAACAATGAGCAGTTCTTC
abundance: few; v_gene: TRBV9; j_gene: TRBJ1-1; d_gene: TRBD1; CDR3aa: CASSVQGATEAFF; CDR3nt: TGTGCCAGCAGCGTGCAGGGGGCCACTGAAGCTTTCTTT
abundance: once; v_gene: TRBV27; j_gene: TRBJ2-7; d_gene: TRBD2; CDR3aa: CASSGVTGGILYEQYF; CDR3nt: TGTGCCAGCAGTGGGGTAACGGGGGGAATCCTCTACGAGCAGTACTTC
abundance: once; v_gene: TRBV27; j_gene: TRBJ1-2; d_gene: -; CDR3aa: CASSLREGGVGGYTF; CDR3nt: TGTGCCAGCAGTCTTCGGGAAGGGGGGGTCGGAGGCTACACCTTC
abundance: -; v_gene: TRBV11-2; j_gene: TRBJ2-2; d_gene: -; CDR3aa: CAGKRAFKTAGELFF; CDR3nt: TGTGCCGGAAAGCGGGCCTTTAAAACCGCCGGGGAGCTGTTTTTT
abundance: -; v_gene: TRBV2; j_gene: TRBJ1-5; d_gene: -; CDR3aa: CASKRGPSNQPQHF; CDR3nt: TGTGCCAGCAAGCGAGGGCCTAGCAATCAGCCCCAGCATTTT
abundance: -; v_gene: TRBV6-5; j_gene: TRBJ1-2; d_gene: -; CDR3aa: CASSGGYGYTF; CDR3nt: TGTGCCAGCAGTGGGGGCTATGGCTACACCTTC
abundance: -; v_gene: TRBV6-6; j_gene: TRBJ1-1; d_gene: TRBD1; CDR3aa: CASSYTDRVNTEAFF; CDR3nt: TGTGCCAGCAGTTACACAGACAGGGTGAACACTGAAGCTTTCTTT
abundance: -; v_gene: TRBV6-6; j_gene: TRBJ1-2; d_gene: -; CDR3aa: CASSPSGANYGYTF; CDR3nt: TGTGCCAGCAGCCCCAGTGGGGCTAACTATGGCTACACCTTC
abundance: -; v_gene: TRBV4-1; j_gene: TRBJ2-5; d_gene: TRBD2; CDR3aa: CASSPRDYSESWTQYF; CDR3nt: TGCGCCAGCAGCCCGCGGGACTACTCTGAAAGTTGGACCCAGTACTTC
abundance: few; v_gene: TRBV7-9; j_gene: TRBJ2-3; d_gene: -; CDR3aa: CASSLGNDPGDTQYF; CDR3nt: TGTGCCAGCAGCTTAGGAAATGATCCCGGGGATACGCAGTATTTT
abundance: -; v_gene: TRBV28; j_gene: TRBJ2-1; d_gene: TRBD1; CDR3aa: CASSTGGEGIYNEQFF; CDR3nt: TGTGCCAGCAGCACAGGGGGCGAGGGGATTTACAATGAGCAGTTCTTC
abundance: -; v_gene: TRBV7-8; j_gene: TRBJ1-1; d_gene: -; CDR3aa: CASSFSTLNTEAFF; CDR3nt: TGTGCCAGCAGCTTCTCTACTCTGAACACTGAAGCTTTCTTT
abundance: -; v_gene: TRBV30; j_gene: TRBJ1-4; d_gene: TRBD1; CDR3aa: CAWSVPETGSPEKLFF; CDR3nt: TGTGCCTGGAGTGTACCCGAGACAGGGTCCCCTGAAAAACTGTTTTTT
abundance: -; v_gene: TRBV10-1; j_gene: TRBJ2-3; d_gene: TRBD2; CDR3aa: CASSGTSGGTDTQYF; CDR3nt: TGCGCCAGCAGTGGGACTAGCGGGGGCACAGATACGCAGTATTTT
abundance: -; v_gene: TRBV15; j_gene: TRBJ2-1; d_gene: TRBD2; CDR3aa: CATSRGAGGPGNEQFF; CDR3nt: TGTGCCACCAGCAGAGGAGCGGGGGGGCCGGGCAATGAGCAGTTCTTC
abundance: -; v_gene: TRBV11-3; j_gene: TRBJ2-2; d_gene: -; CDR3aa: CASSNPEDTGELFF; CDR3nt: TGTGCCAGCAGCAACCCAGAGGACACCGGGGAGCTGTTTTTT
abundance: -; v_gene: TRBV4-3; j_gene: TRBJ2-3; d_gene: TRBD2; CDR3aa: CASSQDSSGGAIADTQYF; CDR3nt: TGCGCCAGCAGCCAAGATAGTAGCGGGGGGGCTATAGCAGATACGCAGTATTTT
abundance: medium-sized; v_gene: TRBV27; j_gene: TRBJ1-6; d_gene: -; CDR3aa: CASSLGRYNSPLHF; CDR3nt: TGTGCCAGCAGTTTGGGCCGATATAATTCACCCCTCCACTTT
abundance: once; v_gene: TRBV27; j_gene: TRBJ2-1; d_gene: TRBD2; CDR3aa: CASHGIRTSGNYNEQFF; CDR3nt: TGTGCCAGCCACGGGATTCGGACTAGCGGAAATTACAATGAGCAGTTCTTC
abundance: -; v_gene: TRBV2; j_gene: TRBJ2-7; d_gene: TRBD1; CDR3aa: CASSPGQGAYEQYF; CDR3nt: TGTGCCAGCAGTCCGGGACAGGGGGCCTACGAGCAGTACTTC